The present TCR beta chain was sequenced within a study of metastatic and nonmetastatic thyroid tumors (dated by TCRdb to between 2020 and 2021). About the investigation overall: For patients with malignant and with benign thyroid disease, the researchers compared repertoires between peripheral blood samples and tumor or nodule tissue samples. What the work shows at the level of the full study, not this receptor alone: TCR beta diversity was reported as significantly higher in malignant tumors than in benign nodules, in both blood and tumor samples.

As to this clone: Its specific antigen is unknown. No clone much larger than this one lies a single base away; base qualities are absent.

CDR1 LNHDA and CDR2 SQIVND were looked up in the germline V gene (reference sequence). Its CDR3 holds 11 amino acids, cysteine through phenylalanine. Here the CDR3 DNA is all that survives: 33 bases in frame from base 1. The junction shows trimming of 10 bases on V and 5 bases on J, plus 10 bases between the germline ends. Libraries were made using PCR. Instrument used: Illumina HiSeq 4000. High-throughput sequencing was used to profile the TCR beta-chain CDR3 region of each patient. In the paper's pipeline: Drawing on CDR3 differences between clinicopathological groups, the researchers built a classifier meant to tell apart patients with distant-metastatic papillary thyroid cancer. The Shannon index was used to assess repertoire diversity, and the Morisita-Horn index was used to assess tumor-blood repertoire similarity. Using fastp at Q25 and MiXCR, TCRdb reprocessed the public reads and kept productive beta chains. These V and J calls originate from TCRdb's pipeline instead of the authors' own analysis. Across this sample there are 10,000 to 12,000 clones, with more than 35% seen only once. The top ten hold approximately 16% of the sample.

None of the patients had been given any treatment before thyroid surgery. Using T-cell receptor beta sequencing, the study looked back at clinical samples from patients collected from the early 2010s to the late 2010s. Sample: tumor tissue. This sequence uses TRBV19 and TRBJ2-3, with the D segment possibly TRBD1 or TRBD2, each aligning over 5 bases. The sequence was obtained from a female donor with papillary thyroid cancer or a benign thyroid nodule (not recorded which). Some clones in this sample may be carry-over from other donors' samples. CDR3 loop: CATGAGDTQYF. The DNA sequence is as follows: TGTGCCACCGGGGCCGGAGATACGCAGTATTTT. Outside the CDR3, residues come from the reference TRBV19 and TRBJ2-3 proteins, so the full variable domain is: DGGITQSPKYLFRKEGQNVTLSCEQNLNHDAMYWYRQDPGQGLRLIYYSQIVNDFQKGDIAEGYSVSREKKESFPLTVTSAQKNPTAFYLCATGAGDTQYFGPGTRLTVL.